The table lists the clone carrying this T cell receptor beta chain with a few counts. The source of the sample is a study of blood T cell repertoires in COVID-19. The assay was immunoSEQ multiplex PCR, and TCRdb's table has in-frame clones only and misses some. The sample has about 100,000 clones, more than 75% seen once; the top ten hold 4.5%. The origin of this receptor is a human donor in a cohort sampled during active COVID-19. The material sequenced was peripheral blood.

The CDR3 nucleotides read TGCGCCAGCAGCCCCGGGGGGGGGCGCGGGGCCAAAAACATTCAGTACTTC. Translating it yields CASSPGGGRGAKNIQYF. This chain joins TRBV4-1 and TRBJ2-4; 8 bases agree with TRBD2. This CDR3 is built from 17 residues. V was pared by 4 bases and J by 1 base, with 9 bases of the junction left unmatched. Germline V lookup: CDR1 MGHRA, CDR2 YSYEKL.